Sequencing of this T cell receptor beta chain was carried out in a study of blood T cell repertoires in COVID-19. In the study overall: The analysed material was cDNA or gDNA that came from T cells, B-cell-depleted T cells, or PBMCs.

The J segment lost 5 bases and the V segment lost 3 bases, leaving 5 bases of the junction unmatched. Germline V gene lookup returns CDR1 SGHDT and CDR2 YYEEEE. The CDR3 sequence is 16 residues long. Authors' processing steps: Using reference gene primer amplification, nucleated cell counts were estimated. TCRdb keeps only in-frame clones here, not all; method: immunoSEQ multiplex PCR. V and J calls and clone size follow that table, whereas D and trimming were derived from the DNA. The sample consists of about 140,000 clones, roughly 84% of them appearing once. This clone was counted only a few times.

The sequenced material came from peripheral blood. This chain uses TRBV5-6 with TRBJ1-6; TRBD1 matches 10 bases. The clonotype originates from a man aged 25 to 40 with COVID-19, enrolled during active disease. The chain's CDR3 is CASSWDRGGNNSPLHF. The CDR3 DNA reads TGTGCCAGCAGCTGGGACAGGGGTGGAAATAATTCACCCCTCCACTTT. The full variable domain, with the rest looked up from reference TRBV5-6 and TRBJ1-6, is DAGVTQSPTHLIKTRGQQVTLRCSPKSGHDTVSWYQQALGQGPQFIFQYYEEEERQRGNFPDRFSGHQFPNYSSELNVNALLLGDSALYLCASSWDRGGNNSPLHFGNGTRLTVT.